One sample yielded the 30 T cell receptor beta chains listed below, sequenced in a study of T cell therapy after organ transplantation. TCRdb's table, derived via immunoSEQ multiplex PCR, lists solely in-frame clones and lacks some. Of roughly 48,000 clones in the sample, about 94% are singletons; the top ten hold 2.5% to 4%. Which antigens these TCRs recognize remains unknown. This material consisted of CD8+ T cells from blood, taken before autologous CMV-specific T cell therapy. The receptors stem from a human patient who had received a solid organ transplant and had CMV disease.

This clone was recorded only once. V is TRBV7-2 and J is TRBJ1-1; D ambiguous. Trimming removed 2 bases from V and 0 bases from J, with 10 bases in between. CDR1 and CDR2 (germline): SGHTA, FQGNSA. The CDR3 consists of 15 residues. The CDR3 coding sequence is TGTGCCAGCAGCTTAAGGGTGGTTGTGAACACTGAAGCTTTCTTT. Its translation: CASSLRVVVNTEAFF.

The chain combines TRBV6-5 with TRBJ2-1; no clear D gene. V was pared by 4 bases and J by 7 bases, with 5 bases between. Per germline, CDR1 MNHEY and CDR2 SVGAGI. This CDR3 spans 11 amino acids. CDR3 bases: TGTGCCAGCAGTTCCCGGAATGAGCAGTTCTTC. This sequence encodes CASSSRNEQFF.

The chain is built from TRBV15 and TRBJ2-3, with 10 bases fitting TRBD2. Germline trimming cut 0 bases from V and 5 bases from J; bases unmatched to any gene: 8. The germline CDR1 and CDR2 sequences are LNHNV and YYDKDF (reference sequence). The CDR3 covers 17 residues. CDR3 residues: CATSRDGGTSVGDTQYF. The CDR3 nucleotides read TGTGCCACCAGCAGAGATGGCGGGACTAGCGTGGGAGATACGCAGTATTTT.

Here the CDR3 reads CASSQTKLDSVTSYNSPLHF. CDR3 DNA sequence: TGCGCCAGCAGCCAAACGAAATTGGACAGCGTTACCTCCTATAATTCACCCCTCCACTTT. The chain uses TRBV4-1 and TRBJ1-6, with TRBD1 as a possible D gene (6 bases). Trimming shortened V by 2 bases and J by 0 bases, and 20 bases separated the two germline ends. Germline-derived CDR1 and CDR2 are MGHRA and YSYEKL. The CDR3 consists of 20 residues.

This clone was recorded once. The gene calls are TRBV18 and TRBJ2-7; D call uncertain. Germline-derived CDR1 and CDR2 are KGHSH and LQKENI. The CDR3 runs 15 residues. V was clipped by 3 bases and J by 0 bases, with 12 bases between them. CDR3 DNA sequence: TGTGCCAGCTCACCGTTGGAGACGGACTCCTACGAGCAGTACTTC. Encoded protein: CASSPLETDSYEQYF.

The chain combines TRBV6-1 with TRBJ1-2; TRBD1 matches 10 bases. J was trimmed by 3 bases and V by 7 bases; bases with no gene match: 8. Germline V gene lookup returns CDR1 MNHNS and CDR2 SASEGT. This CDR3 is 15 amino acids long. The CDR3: CASTIGDRGHYGYTF. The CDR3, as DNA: TGTGCCAGCACCATTGGGGACAGGGGTCACTATGGCTACACCTTC.

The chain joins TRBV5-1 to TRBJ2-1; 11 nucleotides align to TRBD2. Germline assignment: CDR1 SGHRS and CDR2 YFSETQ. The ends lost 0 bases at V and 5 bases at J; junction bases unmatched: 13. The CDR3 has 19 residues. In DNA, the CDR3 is TGCGCCAGCAGCTTGGAAGGCCCCTCTAGCGGGGGGACGAACAATGAGCAGTTCTTC. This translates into CASSLEGPSSGGTNNEQFF.

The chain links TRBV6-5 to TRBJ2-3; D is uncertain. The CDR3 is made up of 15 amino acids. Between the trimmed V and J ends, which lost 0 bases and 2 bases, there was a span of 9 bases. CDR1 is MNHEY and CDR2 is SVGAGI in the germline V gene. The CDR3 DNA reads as TGTGCCAGCAGTTACTCGAAAGTCCCCACAGATACGCAGTATTTT. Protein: CASSYSKVPTDTQYF.

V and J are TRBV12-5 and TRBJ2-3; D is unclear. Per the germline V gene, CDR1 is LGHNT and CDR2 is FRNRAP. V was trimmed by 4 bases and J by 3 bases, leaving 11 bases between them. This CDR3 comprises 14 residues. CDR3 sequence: CASGSTQVTDTQYF. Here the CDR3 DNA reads TGTGCTAGTGGTTCGACTCAGGTTACAGATACGCAGTATTTT.

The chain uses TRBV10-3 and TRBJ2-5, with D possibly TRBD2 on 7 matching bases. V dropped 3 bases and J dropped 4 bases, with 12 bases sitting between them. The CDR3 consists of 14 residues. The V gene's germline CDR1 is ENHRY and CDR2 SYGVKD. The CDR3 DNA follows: TGTGCCATCAGTGAAGTCGGGGGGCGAGAGACCCAGTACTTC. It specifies CAISEVGGRETQYF.

CDR3 region: CASSGQDFSYGYTF. DNA of the CDR3: TGTGCCAGCAGCGGACAGGATTTCAGCTATGGCTACACCTTC. The chain recombines TRBV9 with TRBJ1-2; D may be TRBD1 (6 bases). V lost 3 bases and J 4 bases, leaving 13 bases between the germline ends. The V gene's germline CDR1 is SGDLS and CDR2 YYNGEE. This CDR3 has 14 residues. Variable domain in full (rest from reference TRBV9 and TRBJ1-2): DSGVTQTPKHLITATGQRVTLRCSPRSGDLSVYWYQQSLDQGLQFLIQYYNGEERAKGNILERFSAQQFPDLHSELNLSSLELGDSALYFCASSGQDFSYGYTFGSGTRLTVV.

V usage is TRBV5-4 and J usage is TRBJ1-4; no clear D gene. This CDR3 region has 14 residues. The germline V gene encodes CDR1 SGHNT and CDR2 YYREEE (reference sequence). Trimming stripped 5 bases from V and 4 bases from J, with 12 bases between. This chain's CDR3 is CASSLYGYNEKLFF. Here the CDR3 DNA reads TGTGCCAGCAGTTTGTACGGGTATAATGAAAAACTGTTTTTT.

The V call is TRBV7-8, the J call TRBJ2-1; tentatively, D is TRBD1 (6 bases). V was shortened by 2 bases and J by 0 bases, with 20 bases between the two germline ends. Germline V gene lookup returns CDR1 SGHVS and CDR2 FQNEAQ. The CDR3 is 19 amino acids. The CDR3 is CASSLPRTVTGNSYNEQFF. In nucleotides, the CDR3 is TGTGCCAGCAGCTTACCGCGAACGGTTACAGGGAACTCCTACAATGAGCAGTTCTTC.

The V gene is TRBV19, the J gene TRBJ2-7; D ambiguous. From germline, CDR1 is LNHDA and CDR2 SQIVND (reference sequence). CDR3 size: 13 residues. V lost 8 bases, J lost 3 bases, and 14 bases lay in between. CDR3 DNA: TGTGCCAGTGGGTCAGGCCCCTTCTACGAGCAGTACTTC. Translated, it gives CASGSGPFYEQYF.

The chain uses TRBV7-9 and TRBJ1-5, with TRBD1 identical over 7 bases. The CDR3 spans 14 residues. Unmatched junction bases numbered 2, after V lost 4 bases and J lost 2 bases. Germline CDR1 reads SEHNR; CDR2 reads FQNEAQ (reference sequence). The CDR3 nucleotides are TGTGCCAGCAGCTCCGACAGGGGCAATCAGCCCCAGCATTTT. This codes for CASSSDRGNQPQHF.

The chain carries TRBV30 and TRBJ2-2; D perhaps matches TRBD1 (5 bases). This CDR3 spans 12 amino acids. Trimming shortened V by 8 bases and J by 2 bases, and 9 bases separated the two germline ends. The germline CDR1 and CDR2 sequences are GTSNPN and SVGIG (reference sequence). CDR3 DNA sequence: TGTGCCCAGGGCGGAAACACCGGGGAGCTGTTTTTT. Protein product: CAQGGNTGELFF.

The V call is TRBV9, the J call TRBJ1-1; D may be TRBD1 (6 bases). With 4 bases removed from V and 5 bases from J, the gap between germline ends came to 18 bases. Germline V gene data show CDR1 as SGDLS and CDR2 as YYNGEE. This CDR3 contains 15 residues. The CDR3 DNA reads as TGTGCCAGCAGCCCCCCCCGGGGGGCGACGACTGAAGCTTTCTTT. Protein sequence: CASSPPRGATTEAFF.

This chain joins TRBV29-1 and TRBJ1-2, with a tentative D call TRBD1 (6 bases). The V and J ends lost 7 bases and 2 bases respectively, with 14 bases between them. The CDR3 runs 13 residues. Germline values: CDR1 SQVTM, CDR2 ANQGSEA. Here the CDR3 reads CSASDSLNYGYTF. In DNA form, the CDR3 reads TGCAGCGCATCGGACAGCCTCAACTATGGCTACACCTTC. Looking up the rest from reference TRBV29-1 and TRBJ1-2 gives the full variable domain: SAVISQKPSRDICQRGTSLTIQCQVDSQVTMMFWYRQQPGQSLTLIATANQGSEATYESGFVIDKFPISRPNLTFSTLTVSNMSPEDSSIYLCSASDSLNYGYTFGSGTRLTVV.

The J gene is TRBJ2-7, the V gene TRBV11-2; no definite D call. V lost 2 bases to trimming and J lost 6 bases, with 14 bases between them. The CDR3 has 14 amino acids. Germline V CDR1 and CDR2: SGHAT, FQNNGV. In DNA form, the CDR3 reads TGTGCCAGCAGCTTACTGCGCCCAGGCAGCGAGCAGTACTTC. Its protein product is CASSLLRPGSEQYF.

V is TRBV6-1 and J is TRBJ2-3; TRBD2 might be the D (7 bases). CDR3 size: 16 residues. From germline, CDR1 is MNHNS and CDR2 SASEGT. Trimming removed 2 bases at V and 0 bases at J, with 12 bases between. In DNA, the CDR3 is TGTGCCAGCAGTGAATGGGGGGGGCATAGCACAGATACGCAGTATTTT. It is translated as CASSEWGGHSTDTQYF.

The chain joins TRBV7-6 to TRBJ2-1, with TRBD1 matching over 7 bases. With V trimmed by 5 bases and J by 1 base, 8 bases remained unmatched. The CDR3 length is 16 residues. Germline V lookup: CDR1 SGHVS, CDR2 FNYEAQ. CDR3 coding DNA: TGTGCCAGCAGCATCCAACAGGGGCATTCCTACAATGAGCAGTTCTTC. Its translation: CASSIQQGHSYNEQFF.

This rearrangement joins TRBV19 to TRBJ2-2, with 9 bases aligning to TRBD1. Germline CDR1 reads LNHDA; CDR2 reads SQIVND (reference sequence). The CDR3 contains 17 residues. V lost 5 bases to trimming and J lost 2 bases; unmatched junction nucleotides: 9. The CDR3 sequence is CASSPWDREDNTGELFF. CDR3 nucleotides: TGTGCCAGTAGTCCATGGGACAGGGAGGACAACACCGGGGAGCTGTTTTTT.

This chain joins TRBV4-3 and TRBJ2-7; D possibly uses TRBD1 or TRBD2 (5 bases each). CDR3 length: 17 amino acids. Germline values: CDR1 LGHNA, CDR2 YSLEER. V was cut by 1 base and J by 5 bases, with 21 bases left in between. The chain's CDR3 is CASSQVLIGESDDEQYF. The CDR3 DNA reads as TGCGCCAGCAGCCAAGTACTGATAGGGGAGAGTGATGACGAGCAGTACTTC.

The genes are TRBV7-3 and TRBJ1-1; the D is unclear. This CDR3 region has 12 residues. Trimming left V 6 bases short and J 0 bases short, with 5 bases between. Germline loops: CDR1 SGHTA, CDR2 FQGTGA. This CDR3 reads CASRSVNTEAFF. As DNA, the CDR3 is TGTGCCAGCAGGTCAGTGAACACTGAAGCTTTCTTT. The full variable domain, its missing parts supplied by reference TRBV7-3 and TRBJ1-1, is GAGVSQTPSNKVTEKGKYVELRCDPISGHTALYWYRQSLGQGPEFLIYFQGTGAADDSGLPNDRFFAVRPEGSVSTLKIQRTERGDSAVYLCASRSVNTEAFFGQGTRLTVV.

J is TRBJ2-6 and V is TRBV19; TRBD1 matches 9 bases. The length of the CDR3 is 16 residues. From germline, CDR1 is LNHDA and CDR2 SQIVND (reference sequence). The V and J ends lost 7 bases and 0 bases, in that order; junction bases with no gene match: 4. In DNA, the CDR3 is TGTGCCAGTACGGGACAGGGCCCCTCTGGGGCCAACGTCCTGACTTTC. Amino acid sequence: CASTGQGPSGANVLTF.

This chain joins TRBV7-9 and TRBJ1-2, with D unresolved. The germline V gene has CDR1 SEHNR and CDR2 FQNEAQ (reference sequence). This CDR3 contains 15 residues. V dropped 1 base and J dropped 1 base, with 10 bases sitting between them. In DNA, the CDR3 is TGTGCCAGCAGCTTAGTCGCAGAAGTTAACTATGGCTACACCTTC. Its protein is CASSLVAEVNYGYTF.

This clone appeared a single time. The CDR3: CASSWTGANTEAFF. CDR3 DNA sequence: TGTGCCAGCAGCTGGACAGGTGCGAACACTGAAGCTTTCTTT. V and J are TRBV27 and TRBJ1-1; TRBD1 aligns across 7 bases. Per germline, CDR1 MNHEY and CDR2 SMNVEV (reference sequence). The CDR3 is 14 residues long. V shed 6 bases, J shed 1 base, and the junction held 5 bases outside the gene matches.

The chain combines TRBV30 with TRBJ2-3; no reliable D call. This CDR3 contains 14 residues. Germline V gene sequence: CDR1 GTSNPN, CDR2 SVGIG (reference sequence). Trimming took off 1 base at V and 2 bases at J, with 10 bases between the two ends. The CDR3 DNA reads TGTGCCTGGAGTGACGGTTTGTTCACAGATACGCAGTATTTT. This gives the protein CAWSDGLFTDTQYF.

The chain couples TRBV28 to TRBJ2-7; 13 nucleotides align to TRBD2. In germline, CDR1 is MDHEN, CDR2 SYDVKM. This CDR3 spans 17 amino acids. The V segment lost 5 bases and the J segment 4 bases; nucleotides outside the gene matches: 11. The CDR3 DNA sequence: TGTGCCAGCAGTGCGACTAGCGGGGGGCTCGGAGCTTACGAGCAGTACTTC. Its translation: CASSATSGGLGAYEQYF.

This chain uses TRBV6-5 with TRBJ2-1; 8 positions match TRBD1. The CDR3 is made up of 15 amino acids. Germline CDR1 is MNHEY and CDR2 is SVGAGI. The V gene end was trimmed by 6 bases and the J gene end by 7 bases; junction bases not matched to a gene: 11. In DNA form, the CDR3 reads TGTGCCAGCAGACTGGACAGGGTGGGACAAAATGAGCAGTTCTTC. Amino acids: CASRLDRVGQNEQFF.